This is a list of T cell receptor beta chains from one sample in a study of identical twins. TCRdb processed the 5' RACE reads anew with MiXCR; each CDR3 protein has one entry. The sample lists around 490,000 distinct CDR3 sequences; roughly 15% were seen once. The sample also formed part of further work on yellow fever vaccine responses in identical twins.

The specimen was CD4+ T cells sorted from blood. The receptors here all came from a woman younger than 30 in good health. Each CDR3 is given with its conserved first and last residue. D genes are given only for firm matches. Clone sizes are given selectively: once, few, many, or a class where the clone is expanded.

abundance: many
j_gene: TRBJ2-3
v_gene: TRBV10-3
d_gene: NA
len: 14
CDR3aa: CAISDGGGTDTQYF
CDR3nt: TGTGCCATCAGCGACGGCGGGGGCACAGATACGCAGTATTTT

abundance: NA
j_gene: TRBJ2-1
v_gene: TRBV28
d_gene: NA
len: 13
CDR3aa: CASSVPPGDEQFF
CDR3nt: TGTGCCAGCAGTGTCCCCCCTGGGGATGAGCAGTTCTTC

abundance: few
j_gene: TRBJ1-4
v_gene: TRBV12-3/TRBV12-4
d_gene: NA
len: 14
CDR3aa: CASSLHGHDEKLFF
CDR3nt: TGTGCCAGCAGTTTACACGGTCATGATGAAAAACTGTTTTTT

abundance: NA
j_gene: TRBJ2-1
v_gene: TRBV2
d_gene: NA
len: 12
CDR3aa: CASGWGNNEQFF
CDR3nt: TGTGCCAGCGGATGGGGCAACAATGAGCAGTTCTTC

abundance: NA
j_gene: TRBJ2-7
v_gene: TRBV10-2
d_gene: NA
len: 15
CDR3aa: CASSESQDLSYEQYF
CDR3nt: TGCGCCAGCAGTGAGTCGCAGGACCTCTCCTACGAGCAGTACTTC

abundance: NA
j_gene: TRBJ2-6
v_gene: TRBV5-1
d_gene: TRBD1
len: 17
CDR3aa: CASSLVGQGSSTNVLTF
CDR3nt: TGCGCCAGCAGCTTGGTGGGACAGGGGTCATCCACCAACGTCCTGACTTTC

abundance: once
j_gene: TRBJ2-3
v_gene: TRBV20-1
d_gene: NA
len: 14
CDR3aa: CSAAGGTSTDTQYF
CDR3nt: TGCAGTGCCGCCGGCGGGACTAGCACAGATACGCAGTATTTT

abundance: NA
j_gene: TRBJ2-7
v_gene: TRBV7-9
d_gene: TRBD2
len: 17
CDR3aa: CASSSPWTGTSVGEQYF
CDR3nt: TGTGCCAGCAGCTCACCCTGGACTGGGACTAGCGTCGGCGAGCAGTACTTC

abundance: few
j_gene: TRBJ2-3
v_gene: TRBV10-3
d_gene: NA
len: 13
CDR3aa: CAAQAGGTDTQYF
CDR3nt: TGTGCCGCACAGGCAGGGGGCACAGATACGCAGTATTTT

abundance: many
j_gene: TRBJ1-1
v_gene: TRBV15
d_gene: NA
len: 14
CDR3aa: CATSRGQVNTEAFF
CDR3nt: TGTGCCACCAGCAGAGGACAGGTGAACACTGAAGCTTTCTTT

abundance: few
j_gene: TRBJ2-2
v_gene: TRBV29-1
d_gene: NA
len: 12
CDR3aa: CSGSSGTGELFF
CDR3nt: TGCAGCGGATCATCGGGCACCGGGGAGCTGTTTTTT

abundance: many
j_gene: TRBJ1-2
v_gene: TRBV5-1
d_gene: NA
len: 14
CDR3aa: CASSLDRVGYGYTF
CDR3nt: TGCGCCAGCAGCTTGGATAGGGTCGGCTATGGCTACACCTTC

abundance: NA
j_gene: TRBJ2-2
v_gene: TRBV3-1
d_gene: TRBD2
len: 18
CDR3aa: CASSPIGWTSGNTGELFF
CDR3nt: TGTGCCAGCAGCCCCATAGGTTGGACTAGCGGTAACACCGGGGAGCTGTTTTTT

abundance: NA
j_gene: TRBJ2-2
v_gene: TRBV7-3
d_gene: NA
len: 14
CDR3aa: CASSPLGESGELFF
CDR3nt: TGTGCCAGCAGCCCCCTGGGGGAGTCCGGGGAGCTGTTTTTT

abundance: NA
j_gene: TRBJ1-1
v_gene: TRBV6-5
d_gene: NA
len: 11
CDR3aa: CASAGLIGAFF
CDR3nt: TGTGCCAGCGCGGGACTGATCGGAGCTTTCTTT

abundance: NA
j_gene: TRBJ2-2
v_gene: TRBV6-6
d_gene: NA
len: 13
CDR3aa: CASSRSETGELFF
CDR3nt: TGTGCCAGCAGCCGGAGTGAGACCGGGGAGCTGTTTTTT

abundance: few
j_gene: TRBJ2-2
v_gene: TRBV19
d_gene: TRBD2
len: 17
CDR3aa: CASSPSGLAGVAGELFF
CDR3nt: TGTGCCAGTAGTCCGTCGGGACTAGCGGGAGTAGCCGGGGAGTTGTTTTTT

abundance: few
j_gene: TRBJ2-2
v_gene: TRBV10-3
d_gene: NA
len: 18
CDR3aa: CAIRTSMGLLGDTGELFF
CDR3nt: TGTGCCATCAGAACAAGTATGGGACTTCTAGGGGACACCGGGGAGCTGTTTTTT

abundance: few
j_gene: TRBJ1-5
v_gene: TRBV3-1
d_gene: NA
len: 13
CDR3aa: CASSQRSNQPQHF
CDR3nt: TGTGCCAGCAGCCAACGGTCTAATCAGCCCCAGCATTTT

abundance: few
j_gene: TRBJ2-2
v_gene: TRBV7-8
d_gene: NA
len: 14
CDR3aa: CASSATGWAGELFF
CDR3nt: TGTGCCAGCAGCGCAACAGGGTGGGCCGGGGAGCTGTTTTTT

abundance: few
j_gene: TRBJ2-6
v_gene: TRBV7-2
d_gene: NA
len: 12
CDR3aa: CASIPGANVLTF
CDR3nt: TGTGCCAGCATCCCTGGGGCCAACGTCCTGACTTTC

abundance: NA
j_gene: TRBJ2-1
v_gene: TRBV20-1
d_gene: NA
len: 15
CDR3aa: CSAHLTGHSYNEQFF
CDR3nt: TGCAGTGCGCACCTGACAGGACACTCCTACAATGAGCAGTTCTTC

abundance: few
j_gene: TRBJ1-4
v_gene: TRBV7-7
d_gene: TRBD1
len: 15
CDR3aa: CASSLTGGKNEKLFF
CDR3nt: TGTGCCAGCAGCTTGACAGGGGGCAAGAATGAAAAACTGTTTTTT

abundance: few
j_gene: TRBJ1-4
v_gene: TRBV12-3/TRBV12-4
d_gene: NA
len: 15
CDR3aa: CASSFWGHGNEKLFF
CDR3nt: TGTGCCAGCAGTTTTTGGGGGCACGGTAATGAAAAACTGTTTTTT

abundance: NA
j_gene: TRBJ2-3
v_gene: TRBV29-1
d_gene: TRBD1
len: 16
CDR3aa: CSVEDWETGNTDTQYF
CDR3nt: TGCAGCGTTGAAGATTGGGAGACAGGGAACACAGATACGCAGTATTTT

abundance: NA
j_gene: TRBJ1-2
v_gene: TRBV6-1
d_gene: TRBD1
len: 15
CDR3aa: CASMEPGGSHYGYTF
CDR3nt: TGTGCCAGCATGGAGCCAGGGGGCTCTCACTATGGCTACACCTTC

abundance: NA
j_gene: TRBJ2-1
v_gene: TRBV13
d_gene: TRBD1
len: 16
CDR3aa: CASSILGQGAKDEQFF
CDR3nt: TGTGCCAGCAGCATATTGGGACAGGGGGCTAAAGATGAGCAGTTCTTC

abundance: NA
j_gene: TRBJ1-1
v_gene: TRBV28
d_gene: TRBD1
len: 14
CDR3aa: CASSGQGRRTEAFF
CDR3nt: TGTGCCAGCAGTGGACAGGGGAGGAGGACTGAAGCTTTCTTT

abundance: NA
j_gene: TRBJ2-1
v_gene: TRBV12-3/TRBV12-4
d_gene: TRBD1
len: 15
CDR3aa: CASSYTGDPYNEQFF
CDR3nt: TGTGCCAGCAGCTATACAGGGGATCCTTACAATGAGCAGTTCTTC

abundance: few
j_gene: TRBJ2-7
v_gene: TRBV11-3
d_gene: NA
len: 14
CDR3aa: CASSLGVTTYEQYF
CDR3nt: TGTGCCAGCAGCTTAGGTGTCACTACCTACGAGCAGTACTTC

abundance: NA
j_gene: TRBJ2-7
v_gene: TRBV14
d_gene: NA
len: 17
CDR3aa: CASSSRTDSVQSYEQYF
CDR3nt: TGTGCCAGCAGCTCTCGTACCGACAGCGTCCAATCCTACGAGCAGTACTTC

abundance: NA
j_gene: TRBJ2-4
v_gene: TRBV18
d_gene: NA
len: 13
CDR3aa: CASSPSDEGIQYF
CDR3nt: TGTGCCAGCTCACCAAGTGACGAGGGCATTCAGTACTTC

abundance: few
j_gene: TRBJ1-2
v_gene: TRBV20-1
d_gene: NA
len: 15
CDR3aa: CSARDKSRDNYGYTF
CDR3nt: TGCAGTGCTAGAGATAAGTCAAGGGATAACTATGGCTACACCTTC

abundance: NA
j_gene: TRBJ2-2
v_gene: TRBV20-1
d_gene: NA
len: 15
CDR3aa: CCATGRAMTTGELFF
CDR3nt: TGCTGTGCTACCGGCAGGGCGATGACCACCGGGGAGCTGTTTTTT

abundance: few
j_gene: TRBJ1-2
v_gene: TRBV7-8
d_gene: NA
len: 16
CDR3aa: CASSLSQRGATYGYTF
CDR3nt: TGTGCCAGCAGCTTAAGTCAACGAGGGGCAACATATGGCTACACCTTC

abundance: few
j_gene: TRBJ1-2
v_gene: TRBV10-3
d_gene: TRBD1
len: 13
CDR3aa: CAISPDRGLGYTF
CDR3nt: TGTGCCATCAGTCCGGACAGGGGGCTTGGCTACACCTTC

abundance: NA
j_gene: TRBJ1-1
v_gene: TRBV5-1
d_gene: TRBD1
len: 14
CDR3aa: CASSKGQLFTEAFF
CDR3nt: TGCGCCAGCAGCAAGGGACAGCTCTTCACTGAAGCTTTCTTT

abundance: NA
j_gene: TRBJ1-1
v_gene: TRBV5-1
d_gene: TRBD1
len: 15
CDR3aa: CASSIGTGRRTEAFF
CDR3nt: TGCGCCAGCAGCATAGGGACAGGGAGGCGGACTGAAGCTTTCTTT

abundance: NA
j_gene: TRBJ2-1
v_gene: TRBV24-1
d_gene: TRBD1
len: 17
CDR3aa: CATSDPLGQSQYNEQFF
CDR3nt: TGTGCCACCAGTGACCCGCTGGGACAGAGCCAATACAATGAGCAGTTCTTC

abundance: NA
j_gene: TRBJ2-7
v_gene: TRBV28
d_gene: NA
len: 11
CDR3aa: CASNQGNEQYF
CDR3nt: TGTGCCAGCAACCAAGGGAACGAGCAGTACTTC

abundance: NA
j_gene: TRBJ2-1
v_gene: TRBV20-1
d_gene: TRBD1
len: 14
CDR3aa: CGALTTGSYNEQFF
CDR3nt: TGCGGTGCCCTCACGACAGGGTCCTACAATGAGCAGTTCTTC

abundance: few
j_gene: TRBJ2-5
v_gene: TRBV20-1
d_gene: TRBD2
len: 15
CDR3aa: CSTGTSGRAQETQYF
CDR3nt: TGCAGCACCGGGACTAGCGGGAGGGCCCAAGAGACCCAGTACTTC